This is a list of T cell receptor beta chains from one sample in a study of T cell repertoires in cytomegalovirus infection. Each CDR3 protein gets one entry after TCRdb re-called the reads with MiXCR. This sample carries about 900,000 distinct CDR3 sequences, approximately 31% of them seen once, and the ten largest clones take about an eighth. Which antigens these TCRs recognize remains unknown. Sequenced here: cultured CD8+ T cells from PBMCs, sampled from culture after CMV antigen stimulation. These receptors were taken from a human donor in good health (CMV status not recorded). Some clones in this sample may be carry-over from other donors' samples. The CDR3 runs from the conserved cysteine through the conserved F or W. The D gene is left open where the match is weak. The listing skips clone size in some rows; elsewhere it reads once, few, many or a size class.

clone_size d_call j_call v_call cdr3_nt cdr3_aa
. TRBD1 TRBJ2-2 TRBV4-3 TGCGCCAGCAGCCGACAGGGGGAATGGACCGGGGAGCTGTTTTTT CASSRQGEWTGELFF
many . TRBJ1-1 TRBV7-8 TGTGCCAGCAGCTTAGACGTCGGTGGCGGCACTGAAGCTTTCTTT CASSLDVGGGTEAFF
. TRBD1 TRBJ1-4 TRBV27 TGTGCCAGCAGTTTAGGGACAGGGCGAGAAAAACTGTTTTTT CASSLGTGREKLFF
few . TRBJ2-1 TRBV5-1 TGCGCCAGCAGCGTCGGACAGTATAATGAGCAGTTCTTC CASSVGQYNEQFF
. . TRBJ1-4 TRBV7-8 TGTGCCAGCAGCCAATCGGGGGTGACTAATGAAAAACTGTTTTTT CASSQSGVTNEKLFF
. . TRBJ2-3 TRBV5-6 TGTGCCAGCAGCCCCAGCAGTGGACTCCCGCCCTCTAGCACAGATACGCAGTATTTT CASSPSSGLPPSSTDTQYF
. TRBD1 TRBJ1-4 TRBV7-9 TGTGCCAGCAGCCCCCCGGGACAGGGGGATGAAAAACTGTTTTTT CASSPPGQGDEKLFF
. . TRBJ1-2 TRBV20-1 TGCAGTGCTAGAGACTCGACGACCGGCTACACCTTC CSARDSTTGYTF
few . TRBJ1-2 TRBV15 TGTGCCACCAGTAGGGGAGGCAGGGAGGATGGCTACACCTTC CATSRGGREDGYTF
many . TRBJ2-5 TRBV19 TGTGCCAGTAGTCCCAGTAAGGTCGGCGCAGAGACCCAGTACTTC CASSPSKVGAETQYF
few TRBD2 TRBJ2-2 TRBV9 TGTGCCAGCAGCCCAGGTAGCGGGGGGGCCTCCGGGGAGCTGTTTTTT CASSPGSGGASGELFF
. . TRBJ1-5 TRBV13 TGTGCCAGCAGTCAGAGCAGGGGTACTTTT CASSQSRGTF
few TRBD1 TRBJ2-3 TRBV5-1 TGCGCCAGCAGCGGAAGGGACAGGGAGGATACGCAGTATTTT CASSGRDREDTQYF
. TRBD1 TRBJ1-6 TRBV13 TGTGCCAGCAGCTCAAGACAGGGGGGCAGCCGGGATTCACCCCTCCACTTT CASSSRQGGSRDSPLHF
. TRBD1 TRBJ1-5 TRBV28 TGTGCCAGCAGTTTCACCTCGACAGGGGGTCAGCCCCAGCATTTT CASSFTSTGGQPQHF
. . TRBJ1-5 TRBV6-1 TGTGCCAGCAGCCCAACAGGACAGCACAATAGCAATCAGCCCCAGCATTTT CASSPTGQHNSNQPQHF
. TRBD2 TRBJ2-1 TRBV11-3 TGTGCCAGCAGCGCCACTGCGGGGGGTAGCTCCTACAATGAGCAGTTCTTC CASSATAGGSSYNEQFF
many . TRBJ1-2 TRBV7-9 TGTGCCAGCAGCCTTGACAGCGGATACACCTTC CASSLDSGYTF
. TRBD2 TRBJ2-4 TRBV13 TGTGCCAGCAGCTTTTCTAGCGGGGTTGCCAGAAACATTCAGTACTTC CASSFSSGVARNIQYF
few TRBD1 TRBJ2-2 TRBV19 TGTGCCATTAGGACAGGGGGCGCCGGCGGGGAGCTGTTTTTT CAIRTGGAGGELFF
. . TRBJ1-5 TRBV27 TGTGCCAGCAGTTATGGAGGGATCAATCAGCCCCAGCATTTT CASSYGGINQPQHF
many . TRBJ2-1 TRBV4-3 TGCGCCAGCAGCCAAGATCCCACTCGGCTCGATGAGCAGTTCTTC CASSQDPTRLDEQFF
. TRBD1 TRBJ1-5 TRBV6-2/TRBV6-3 TGTGCCAGCAGTCCAACCTGGGGACAGGGCAGCAATCAGCCCCAGCATTTT CASSPTWGQGSNQPQHF
few . TRBJ2-1 TRBV7-6 TGTGCCAGCAGGGGGACAAACTCCTACAATGAGCAGTTCTTC CASRGTNSYNEQFF
. . TRBJ2-2 TRBV27 TGTGCCAGCAGTTTACCCCCCTCCCCGGGGCGAGGCACCGGGGAGCTGTTTTTT CASSLPPSPGRGTGELFF
. TRBD1 TRBJ1-2 TRBV10-3 TGTGCCATCAGTGAGTCTCCAGGGGGGTATGGCTACACCTTC CAISESPGGYGYTF
few . TRBJ2-7 TRBV12-3/TRBV12-4 TGTGCCAGCAGCGCGACCGGATCCGCCTACGAGCAGTACTTC CASSATGSAYEQYF
few . TRBJ2-1 TRBV27 TGTGCCAGCCAGGGCGGTGTTGAGCAGTTCTTC CASQGGVEQFF
. . TRBJ1-5 TRBV27 TGTGCCAGCAGTTATCGTAATCCACACTTTAGCAATCAGCCCCAGCATTTT CASSYRNPHFSNQPQHF